This T cell receptor (beta chain) was captured by sequencing in a study of technical replicates of blood from a few donors (dated by TCRdb to between 2016 and 2019). The CDR3 goes from the cysteine to the phenylalanine over 14 residues. The read is trimmed to its CDR3 DNA, 42 bases read in frame from base 1. The germline V gene sets CDR1 to MNHEY and CDR2 to SVGAGI. The junction shows trimming of 0 bases on V and 5 bases on J, and the gene matches do not reach 3 bases of it. About this clone: Its antigen is unknown. Base qualities are not at hand, and no much larger clone is one base apart. This CDR3 is also generated by other DNA sequences in the sample.

To prepare the library, the immunoSEQ multiplex PCR assay was applied. TCRdb carries this immuneACCESS record with in-frame sequences only. Its versions omit some clonotypes, under half of them owing to an unresolved V gene in the studies checked, with the rest unexplained. The sample table records roughly 50,000 clones; more than 90% of these occur just once. Of the sample, just over 3% is held by the ten largest clones. The chain is assembled from TRBV6-5 and TRBJ1-1, with 7 bases aligning to TRBD1. The sequencing input was PBMCs. This TCR came from a human donor in good health. Some clones in this sample may be carry-over from other donors' samples. The nucleotides read TGTGCCAGCAGTTACTCGACAGGGAATACTGAAGCTTTCTTT. Translated, this is CASSYSTGNTEAFF.